Included here is one TCR beta chain sequence, with context. Its target is unknown. Sequencing used immunoSEQ multiplex PCR; TCRdb keeps in-frame clones, though not all of them. The sample lists more than 2,000,000 clones; just over 90% were seen once. This sample is drawn from a study of shared clonotypes between healthy human individuals. The CDR3 is made up of 13 amino acids. V lost 0 bases and J lost 2, with 6 bases in between. Germline V CDR1 and CDR2: SGHNT, YYREEE (reference sequence). Findings and caveats of the study: Clonotype sharing levels among donors were expected to vary with sequencing depth.

The clonotype originates from a man aged 18 to 30 in good health. The chain combines TRBV5-4 with TRBJ2-7, with D uncertain. Sequenced sample: naive CD4+ T cells sorted from blood. The subset is: CD45RA+ positively selected. For the CDR3, the DNA is TGTGCCAGCAGCTTGGACAGCACCTACGAGCAGTACTTC. This codes for CASSLDSTYEQYF.